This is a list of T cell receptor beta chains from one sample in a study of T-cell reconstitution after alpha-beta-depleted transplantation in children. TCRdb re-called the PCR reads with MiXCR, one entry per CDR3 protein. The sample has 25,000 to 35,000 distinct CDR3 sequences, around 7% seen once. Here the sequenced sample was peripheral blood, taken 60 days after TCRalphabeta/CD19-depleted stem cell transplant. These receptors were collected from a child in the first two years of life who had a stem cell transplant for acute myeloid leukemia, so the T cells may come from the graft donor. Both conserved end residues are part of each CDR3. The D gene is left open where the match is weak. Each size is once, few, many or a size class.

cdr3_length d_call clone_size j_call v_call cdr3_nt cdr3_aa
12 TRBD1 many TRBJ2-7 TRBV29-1 TGCAGCGTTTGGGCCCAGGGGGCCGAGCAGTACTTC CSVWAQGAEQYF
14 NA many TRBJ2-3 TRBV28 TGTGCCAGCACCCGGACGTTTAGCACAGATACGCAGTATTTT CASTRTFSTDTQYF
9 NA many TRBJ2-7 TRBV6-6 TGTGCCAGCAGTTCCCCACCCCTATTC CASSSPPLF
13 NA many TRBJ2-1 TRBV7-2 TGTGCCAGCAGCCCCAACATAGACAATGAGCAGTTCTTC CASSPNIDNEQFF
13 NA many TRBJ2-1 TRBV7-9 TGTGCCAGCAGCTTAGATTCCTACAATGAGCAGTTCTTC CASSLDSYNEQFF
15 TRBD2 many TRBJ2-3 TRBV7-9 TGTGCCAGCAGCTTTAGCCAGCGGGAGACGGGAACGCAGTATTTT CASSFSQRETGTQYF
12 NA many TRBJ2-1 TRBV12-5 TGTGCTAGTGGGGACCCAAGTACTGAGCAGTTCTTC CASGDPSTEQFF
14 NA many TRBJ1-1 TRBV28 TGTGCCAGCAGGGATCAGAGGGGGAACACTGAAGCTTTCTTT CASRDQRGNTEAFF
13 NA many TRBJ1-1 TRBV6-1 TGTGCCATTACCCCGGCGGGGGCCACTGAAGCTTTCTTT CAITPAGATEAFF
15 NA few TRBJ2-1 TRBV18 TGTGCCAGCTCACCGTCCCGCCCACTTTCCAATGAGCAGTTCTTC CASSPSRPLSNEQFF
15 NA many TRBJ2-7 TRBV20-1 TGCAGTGCTAGAACCCTGACCCTGGAAGGCTACGAGCAGTACTTC CSARTLTLEGYEQYF
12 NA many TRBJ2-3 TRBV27 TGTGCCAGCAGTTTCCCTAAAGATACGCAGTATTTT CASSFPKDTQYF
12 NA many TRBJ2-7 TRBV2 TGTGCCAGCAGTCGTGGGGTCTACGAGCAGTACTTC CASSRGVYEQYF
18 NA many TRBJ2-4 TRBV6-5 TGTGCCAGCAGTTACTCGACCCCCGGCAGAAAAGCCAAAAACATTCAGTACTTC CASSYSTPGRKAKNIQYF
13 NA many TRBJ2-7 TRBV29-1 TGCAGCGCTATCCAGGGGAACACCTACGAGCAGTACTTC CSAIQGNTYEQYF
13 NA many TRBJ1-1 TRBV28 TGTGCCAGCGGACGGGGACCGAACACTGAAGCTTTCTTT CASGRGPNTEAFF
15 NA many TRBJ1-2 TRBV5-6 TGTGCCAGCAGCCGGCCACACGGGACACCCTATGGCTACACCTTC CASSRPHGTPYGYTF
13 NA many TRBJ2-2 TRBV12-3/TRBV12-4 TGTGCCAGCAGTTTAAGAAACAGCGGGGAGCTGTTTTTT CASSLRNSGELFF
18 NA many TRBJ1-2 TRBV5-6 TGTGCCAGCAGCTTGGCTCCCTTCCGGGAGGCTAGGGGCTATGGCTACACCTTC CASSLAPFREARGYGYTF
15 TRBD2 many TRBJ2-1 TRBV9 TGTGCCAGCAGCGTAGCGGCTAGCGGGAGACCGGGGCAGTTCTTC CASSVAASGRPGQFF
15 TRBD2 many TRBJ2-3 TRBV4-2 TGTGCCAGCGCCTGGGAGGGAGGCCCCACAGATACGCAGTATTTT CASAWEGGPTDTQYF
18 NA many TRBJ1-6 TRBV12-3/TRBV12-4 TGTGCCAGCACTCAACGGGGTATGCAGGGCTCCTATAATTCACCCCTCCACTTT CASTQRGMQGSYNSPLHF
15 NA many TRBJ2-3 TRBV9 TGTGCCAGCAGCTTCGGGATAGCGGGCACAGATACGCAGTATTTT CASSFGIAGTDTQYF
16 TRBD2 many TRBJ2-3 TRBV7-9 TGTGCCAGCAGCCTATTCGCGGGGGGGCTTACAGATACGCAGTATTTT CASSLFAGGLTDTQYF
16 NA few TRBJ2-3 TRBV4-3 TGCGCCAGCAGCCAAGGTCCGGCGGGACGGGCAGATACGCAGTATTTT CASSQGPAGRADTQYF
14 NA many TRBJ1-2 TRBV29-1 TGCAGCGTTGAATCCAGACTCGTCAACTATGGCTACACCTTC CSVESRLVNYGYTF
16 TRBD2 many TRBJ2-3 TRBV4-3 TGCGCCAGCAGCCAAAGGGGGTTGCGGGAGGGAGATACGCAGTATTTT CASSQRGLREGDTQYF
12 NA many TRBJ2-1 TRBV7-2 TGTGCCAGCAGCTTAGTAGTCAATGAGCAGTTCTTC CASSLVVNEQFF
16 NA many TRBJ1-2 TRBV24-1 TGTGCCACCAGTGATGGTCGGGGGGATCTAAACTATGGCTACACCTTC CATSDGRGDLNYGYTF
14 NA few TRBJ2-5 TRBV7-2 TGTGCCAGCAGCTTAGGCCTAGTTTCGGAGACCCAGTACTTC CASSLGLVSETQYF
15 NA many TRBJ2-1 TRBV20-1 TGCAGTGCTAGAGGGTTTTTGATCAGGGCGGATGAGCAGTTCTTC CSARGFLIRADEQFF
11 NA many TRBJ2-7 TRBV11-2 TGTGCCAGCAGCCTTAGGAGCGAGCAGTACTTC CASSLRSEQYF
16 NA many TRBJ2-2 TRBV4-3 TGCGCCAGCAGCCCCCGAACAGGGTTTAACACCGGGGAGCTGTTTTTT CASSPRTGFNTGELFF
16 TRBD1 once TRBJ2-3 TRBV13 TGTGCCAGCAGCTCCAACAGGGGGCGAGGCACAGATACGCAGTATTTT CASSSNRGRGTDTQYF
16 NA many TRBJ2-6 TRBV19 TGTGCCAGTAGTCCCGACCGTATGTCTGGGGCCAACGTCCTGACTTTC CASSPDRMSGANVLTF
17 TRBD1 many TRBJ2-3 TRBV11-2 TGTGCCAGCAGCTTAGAGGCGACAGGGGTCGAATCAGATACGCAGTATTTT CASSLEATGVESDTQYF
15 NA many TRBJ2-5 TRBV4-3 TGCGCCAGCAGCCAAGGGGAGAACTTGCGGGAGACCCAGTACTTC CASSQGENLRETQYF
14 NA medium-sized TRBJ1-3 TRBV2 TGTGCCAGCAGTGAAATGGGGATCGTGGACACCATATATTTT CASSEMGIVDTIYF